Each of the 13 T cell receptor beta chains below was sequenced from the same sample in a study of T cell repertoires and HLA-DP antigens. These receptors' targets are unknown. Only in-frame clones appear in the TCRdb table, and some are missing; sequencing was by immunoSEQ multiplex PCR. In the table there are around 90,000 clones, around nine tenths of which are singletons. Sequencing was carried out using CD4+ T cells from PBMCs. The receptors derive from a man aged 50-60 years in good health and CMV-seronegative.

The V gene is TRBV2, the J gene TRBJ1-3; TRBD1 is a possible D gene (6 bases). Trimming removed 6 bases at V and 0 bases at J, with 15 bases between. The length of the CDR3 is 16 residues. Germline V gives CDR1 SNHLY, CDR2 FYNNEI. This CDR3 is CASRATGLSSGNTIYF. The CDR3 nucleotides are TGTGCCAGCAGAGCGACAGGCTTGAGCTCTGGAAACACCATATATTTT.

This chain uses TRBV6-1 with TRBJ2-7; a weak D match, TRBD2 (6 bases). CDR3 length: 12 amino acids. CDR1 and CDR2 from the germline V gene are MNHNS and SASEGT. Trimming took 11 bases from V and 0 from J, leaving 11 bases between them. This CDR3 reads CALRDFSYEQYF. DNA for the CDR3: TGTGCCCTCCGGGACTTCTCCTACGAGCAGTACTTC.

The rearrangement joins TRBV4-3 to TRBJ1-4, with TRBD1 identical over 9 bases. CDR1 is LGHNA, CDR2 YSLEER, per germline. The CDR3 length is 13 residues. V trimming: 1 base; J trimming: 12 bases; junction bases outside the gene matches: 3. CDR3 DNA: TGCGCCAGCAGCCAAGTAGGACAGGGGCAACTGTTTTTT. It codes for CASSQVGQGQLFF.

This clone occurred a few times. V usage is TRBV19 and J usage is TRBJ1-5; possibly TRBD1 for D (6 bases). CDR3 size: 14 residues. The germline V gene has CDR1 LNHDA and CDR2 SQIVND (reference sequence). Trimming removed 7 bases at V and 1 base at J, with 11 bases between. The DNA of the CDR3 is TGTGCCAGTACGTCAGGGGCAAGCAATCAGCCCCAGCATTTT. It specifies CASTSGASNQPQHF.

This sequence joins TRBV4-1 and TRBJ1-2; the D gene is possibly TRBD1 (6 bases). V shed 0 bases and J shed 4 bases, with 9 bases lying between them. The germline CDR1 and CDR2 sequences are MGHRA and YSYEKL. This CDR3 comprises 14 residues. This CDR3 is CASSQEQGPYGYTF. The CDR3 coding sequence is TGCGCCAGCAGCCAAGAACAGGGTCCCTATGGCTACACCTTC.

The chain uses TRBV5-8 and TRBJ2-3, with 11 bases aligning to TRBD1. Looked up from germline, CDR1 is SGHTS and CDR2 is YDEGEE. The length of the CDR3 is 17 residues. V trimming: 4 bases; J trimming: 2 bases; junction bases outside the gene matches: 9. As DNA, the CDR3 is TGTGCCAGCAGCCTTGATCTAGGACAGGGGGCCACAGATACGCAGTATTTT. Translating gives CASSLDLGQGATDTQYF.

The rearrangement uses TRBV6-5 and TRBJ1-6, with a weak D call TRBD1 (5 bases). V was cut by 0 bases and J by 6 bases, with 12 bases left in between. The CDR3 runs to 16 residues. Germline CDR1 reads MNHEY; CDR2 reads SVGAGI. The CDR3, as DNA: TGTGCCAGCAGTTACTCGGGAGGGGCGAGTAATTCACCCCTCCACTTT. This sequence encodes CASSYSGGASNSPLHF.

This clone came up a few times. This chain joins TRBV2 and TRBJ2-7; D is perhaps TRBD2 (5 bases). Trimming stripped 7 bases from V and 6 bases from J, with 22 bases between. The CDR3 loop spans 15 amino acids. CDR1 and CDR2 from the germline V gene are SNHLY and FYNNEI. The CDR3 here is CASTGGTSIGREQYF. The CDR3 region has the DNA TGTGCCAGCACTGGCGGCACTAGTATAGGCCGCGAGCAGTACTTC. The full variable domain, in which reference TRBV2 and TRBJ2-7 provide the parts outside the CDR3, is EPEVTQTPSHQVTQMGQEVILRCVPISNHLYFYWYRQILGQKVEFLVSFYNNEISEKSEIFDDQFSVERPDGSNFTLKIRSTKLEDSAMYFCASTGGTSIGREQYFGPGTRLTVT.

This clone was seen more than once but under ten times. This chain connects TRBV6-6 to TRBJ2-3; no clear D. With 7 bases removed from V and 1 base from J, the gap between germline ends came to 12 bases. Germline CDR1 and CDR2: MNHNY and SVGAGI (reference sequence). The CDR3 runs to 14 residues. The CDR3 loop is CASIGISRTDTQYF. DNA of the CDR3: TGTGCCAGCATAGGTATTTCTCGCACAGATACGCAGTATTTT.

This chain links TRBV7-2 with TRBJ1-3; D ambiguous. Germline CDR1 reads SGHTA; CDR2 reads FQGNSA. V gave up 5 bases and J gave up 2 bases, with 10 bases separating them. The CDR3 contains 14 residues. CDR3 sequence (DNA): TGTGCCAGCAGCCCCGACCTGCCTGGAAACACCATATATTTT. It is translated as CASSPDLPGNTIYF.

The genes are TRBV7-2 and TRBJ2-5, with D possibly being TRBD1 or TRBD2 (6 bases each). Trimming took 3 bases from V and 2 from J, leaving 13 bases between them. This CDR3 has 15 residues. Germline V CDR1 and CDR2: SGHTA, FQGNSA. The CDR3 reads CASSLKGGGQETQYF. CDR3 DNA sequence: TGTGCCAGCAGCTTGAAAGGGGGAGGACAAGAGACCCAGTACTTC.

This rearrangement joins TRBV30 to TRBJ2-6; either TRBD1 or TRBD2 may fit D (5 bases each). Trimming pared 7 bases from V and 1 base from J, leaving 8 bases between. The CDR3 spans 13 residues. Looked up from germline, CDR1 is GTSNPN and CDR2 is SVGIG (reference sequence). As DNA, the CDR3 is TGTGCCTTGGGGGTGTCTGGGGCCAACGTCCTGACTTTC. It translates to CALGVSGANVLTF.

The chain combines TRBV7-2 with TRBJ2-4; a weak D match, TRBD2 (5 bases). Deletions cut 5 bases from V and 4 bases from J, with 18 bases between. Germline V CDR1 and CDR2: SGHTA, FQGNSA. The CDR3 length is 16 residues. Here the CDR3 DNA reads TGTGCCAGCAGCCCCCAGCCAGGACTCGGAAAAAACATTCAGTACTTC. Amino acid sequence: CASSPQPGLGKNIQYF.